Listed below are T cell receptor beta chains from one sample, sequenced in a study of CD8 T cells in Susac syndrome. Via MiXCR, TCRdb re-called the immunoSEQ multiplex PCR reads, giving one row per CDR3 protein. The table records around 200,000 distinct CDR3 sequences, approximately 95% of them present only once. Sequencing input: CD8+ T cells from PBMCs. Receptor source: a human donor with Susac syndrome. CDR3s include the opening cysteine and the closing phenylalanine or tryptophan. The D gene is left open where the match is weak. The size entry is marked missing in some rows and otherwise reads once, few, many or a size class.

TRBV18,TRBD1,TRBJ1-3,few,TGTGCCAGCTCACCTGGGACAGCTGGAAACACCATATATTTT,CASSPGTAGNTIYF
TRBV20-1,TRBD2,TRBJ2-1,-,TGCAGTGCTAGAGTGAGTAGCGGGTCCTACAATGAGCAGTTCTTC,CSARVSSGSYNEQFF
TRBV29-1,-,TRBJ1-2,once,TGCAGCGTTGAGGACGACTTAGACTATGGCTACACCTTC,CSVEDDLDYGYTF
TRBV27,-,TRBJ2-7,-,TGTGCCAGCAGCGGAGGACCGGCCGGGACAAACTACGAGCAGTACTTC,CASSGGPAGTNYEQYF
TRBV7-9,-,TRBJ1-2,-,TGTGCCAGCAGCTTAGGGACGGATACCTATGGCTACACCTTC,CASSLGTDTYGYTF
TRBV9,TRBD1,TRBJ2-7,-,TGTGCCAGCAGCGCCGGACAGGGGGCGCAGTACGAGCAGTACTTC,CASSAGQGAQYEQYF
TRBV30,TRBD1,TRBJ2-3,-,TGTGCCTGGAGTGTGTCAGGGGGTAGCACAGATACGCAGTATTTT,CAWSVSGGSTDTQYF
TRBV19,-,TRBJ2-1,-,TGTGCCAGTAGTATAATTAGCTTCGGACACAGCTACAATGAGCAGTTCTTC,CASSIISFGHSYNEQFF
TRBV5-6,-,TRBJ1-2,-,TGTGCCAGCAGAATCGGTTATAACTATGGCTACACCTTC,CASRIGYNYGYTF
TRBV9,TRBD2,TRBJ2-3,-,TGTGCCAGCAGCGAAGGACTAGCGGGATCCACAGATACGCAGTATTTT,CASSEGLAGSTDTQYF
TRBV7-9,-,TRBJ1-1,once,TGTGCCAGCAGCGAGAGACAGAACACTGAAGCTTTCTTT,CASSERQNTEAFF
TRBV19,TRBD1,TRBJ2-5,-,TGTGCCAGTCAACAGGGGGGAGAGACCCAGTACTTC,CASQQGGETQYF
TRBV5-1,-,TRBJ1-1,-,TGCGCCAGCAGCTTGGAGGAGGTTATGAACACTGAAGCTTTCTTT,CASSLEEVMNTEAFF
TRBV29-1,TRBD2,TRBJ2-7,-,TGCAGCGTTGTTCAAGCGGGAGACTACGAGCAGTACTTC,CSVVQAGDYEQYF
TRBV2,-,TRBJ2-3,-,TGTGCCAGCATCGAGGGCGGTAGCACAGATACGCAGTATTTT,CASIEGGSTDTQYF
TRBV2,-,TRBJ1-5,-,TGTGCCAGCAACCTGAATTGGCCAGGGAATCAGCCCCAGCATTTT,CASNLNWPGNQPQHF
TRBV6-5,TRBD1,TRBJ2-7,-,TGTGCCAGCCAGGAACAGGGGAATGACTACGAGCAGTACTTC,CASQEQGNDYEQYF
TRBV3-1,-,TRBJ2-7,-,TGTGCCAGCAGCCAAGATGCGTCTAGGCTGTACGAGCAGTACTTC,CASSQDASRLYEQYF
TRBV27,-,TRBJ2-7,-,TGTGCCAGCAGACTTACTGGATACGAGCAGTACTTC,CASRLTGYEQYF
TRBV30,-,TRBJ1-1,-,TGTGCCTGTTCCCGTGGACAGACGAACACTGAAGCTTTCTTT,CACSRGQTNTEAFF
TRBV5-4,TRBD1,TRBJ2-7,-,TGTGCCAGCAGCCCCTCGACAGGGGGTGACGAGCAGTACTTC,CASSPSTGGDEQYF
TRBV19,-,TRBJ2-4,once,TGTGCCAGTAGTATGGGCTACGGAATTAAAAACATTCAGTACTTC,CASSMGYGIKNIQYF
TRBV27,TRBD2,TRBJ2-1,-,TGTGCCAGCAGTTTATTCAGTGATGGGACTACTCAGTTCTTC,CASSLFSDGTTQFF
TRBV6-2/TRBV6-3,-,TRBJ1-1,-,TGTGCCAGCAGTTACGGTCTCGGCACTGAAGCTTTCTTT,CASSYGLGTEAFF
TRBV5-1,-,TRBJ2-5,-,TGCGCCAGCAGGCGGGGACTGCAAGAGACCCAGTACTTC,CASRRGLQETQYF
TRBV7-7,-,TRBJ1-2,-,TGTGACATCCATGGCTACACCTTC,CDIHGYTF
TRBV3-1,-,TRBJ2-2,-,TGTGCCAGCAGCCAATGGGGTCCCGACGGGGAGCTGTTTTTT,CASSQWGPDGELFF
TRBV6-2/TRBV6-3,-,TRBJ2-1,-,TGTGCCAGCCGGACTCGAGACTACTACAATGAGCAGTTCTTC,CASRTRDYYNEQFF
TRBV30,TRBD1,TRBJ1-1,-,TGTGCCTTCTCGACAGGGAACGCTGAAGCTTTCTTT,CAFSTGNAEAFF
TRBV9,TRBD1,TRBJ1-1,-,TGTGCCAGCAGCGCTCCGGGACAGCCCAACACTGAAGCTTTCTTT,CASSAPGQPNTEAFF
TRBV20-1,-,TRBJ2-7,-,TGCAGTGCTAGACGAGCGGGTGCCTACGAGCAGTACTTC,CSARRAGAYEQYF
TRBV11-2,-,TRBJ1-2,-,TGTGCCAGCAGCTCGGACCTTGACGGAAACTATGGCTACACCTTC,CASSSDLDGNYGYTF
TRBV15,TRBD2,TRBJ2-7,-,TGTGCCACCAGCGGACTAGCGGACGCCTACGAGCAGTACTTC,CATSGLADAYEQYF
TRBV20-1,-,TRBJ1-5,-,TGCAGTGCTAGTTCCGGGGATTATCAGCCCCAGCATTTT,CSASSGDYQPQHF
TRBV14,-,TRBJ2-3,-,TGTGCCAGCAGCCTACTAAACACAGATACGCAGTATTTT,CASSLLNTDTQYF
TRBV29-1,TRBD1,TRBJ1-2,-,TGCAGCGTGGGAGGGACAGGCCGGGGAAATGGCTACACCTTC,CSVGGTGRGNGYTF
TRBV25-1,TRBD1,TRBJ2-5,once,TGTGCCAGCAGTGGACAGGGTTGGGAGACCCAGTACTTC,CASSGQGWETQYF
TRBV27,-,TRBJ1-1,once,TGTGCCAGCAAAAGTTATCGGACAGACGACAACACTGAAGCTTTCTTT,CASKSYRTDDNTEAFF
TRBV15,TRBD1,TRBJ2-7,-,TGTGCCACCAGCAGGGTCGACAGGGGGCCTTACGAGCAGTACTTC,CATSRVDRGPYEQYF
TRBV27,-,TRBJ1-5,-,TGTGCCAGCAGTCCGGTATACAATCAGCCCCAGCATTTT,CASSPVYNQPQHF
TRBV2,-,TRBJ2-3,-,TGTGCCAGCAGTGAAAGGCGGGATAGCACAGATACGCAGTATTTT,CASSERRDSTDTQYF